This T cell receptor (beta chain) is from a study of cytomegalovirus exposure and HLA in healthy donors. This clone was recorded only once. The antigen is unknown. The PCR contained 60 Vbeta and 13 Jbeta primers. Here immunoSEQ multiplex PCR was the method, and the copy in TCRdb shows in-frame clones only, minus some. The data hold 150,000 to 200,000 clones, with 65% to 75% observed a single time. Study-level findings and limits: Being indistinguishable, some V segments were excluded, TRBV6-2 and TRBV6-3 among them. Sequencing artifact likely explains a cluster of highly shared sequence variants. Reportedly, a later analysis found an Asian-associated ancestry cluster had fewer N-insertions than the approximately 700-donor mean.

Germline-derived CDR1 and CDR2 are WNHNN and SYGVQD (reference sequence). Trimming pared 0 bases from V and 4 bases from J, leaving 13 bases between. The CDR3 runs to 16 residues. The source is a human donor in good health. The sequencing sample was made of PBMCs. The chain couples TRBV10-1 to TRBJ2-1, with TRBD1 as a possible D gene (5 bases). CDR3 DNA sequence: TGCGCCAGCAGTGAGTCGACAGCTTCGGTGTACAATGAGCAGTTCTTC. It translates to CASSESTASVYNEQFF.